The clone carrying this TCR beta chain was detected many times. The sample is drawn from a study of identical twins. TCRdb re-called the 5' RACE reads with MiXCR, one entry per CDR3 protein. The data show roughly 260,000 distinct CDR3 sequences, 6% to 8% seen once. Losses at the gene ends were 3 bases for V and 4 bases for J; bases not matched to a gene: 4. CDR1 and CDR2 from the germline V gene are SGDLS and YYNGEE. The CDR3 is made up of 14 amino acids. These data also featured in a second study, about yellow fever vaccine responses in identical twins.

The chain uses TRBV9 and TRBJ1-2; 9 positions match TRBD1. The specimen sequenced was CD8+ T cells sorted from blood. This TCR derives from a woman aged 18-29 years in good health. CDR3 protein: CASSEGQGGYGYTF. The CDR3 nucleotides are TGTGCCAGCAGCGAGGGACAGGGTGGCTATGGCTACACCTTC. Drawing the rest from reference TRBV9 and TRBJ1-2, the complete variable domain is DSGVTQTPKHLITATGQRVTLRCSPRSGDLSVYWYQQSLDQGLQFLIQYYNGEERAKGNILERFSAQQFPDLHSELNLSSLELGDSALYFCASSEGQGGYGYTFGSGTRLTVV.